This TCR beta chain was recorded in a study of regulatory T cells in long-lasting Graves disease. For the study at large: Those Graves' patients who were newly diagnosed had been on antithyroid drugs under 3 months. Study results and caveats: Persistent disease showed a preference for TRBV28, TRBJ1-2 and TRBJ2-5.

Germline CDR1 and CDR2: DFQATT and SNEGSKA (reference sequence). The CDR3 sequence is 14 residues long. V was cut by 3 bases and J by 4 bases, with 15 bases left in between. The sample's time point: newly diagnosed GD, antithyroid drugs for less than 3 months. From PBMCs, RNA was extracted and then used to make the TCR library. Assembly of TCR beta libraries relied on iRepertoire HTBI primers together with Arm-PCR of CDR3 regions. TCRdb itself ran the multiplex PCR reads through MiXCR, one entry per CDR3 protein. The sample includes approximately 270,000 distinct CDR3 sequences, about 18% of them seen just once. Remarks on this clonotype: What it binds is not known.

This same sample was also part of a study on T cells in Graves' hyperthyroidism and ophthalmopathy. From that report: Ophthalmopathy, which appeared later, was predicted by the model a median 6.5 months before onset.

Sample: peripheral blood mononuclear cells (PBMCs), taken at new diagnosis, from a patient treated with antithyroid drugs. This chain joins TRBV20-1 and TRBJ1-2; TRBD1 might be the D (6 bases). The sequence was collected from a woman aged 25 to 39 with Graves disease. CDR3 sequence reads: CSASGGAGGYGYTF. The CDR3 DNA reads TGCAGTGCTAGCGGGGGGGCCGGTGGCTATGGCTACACCTTC.